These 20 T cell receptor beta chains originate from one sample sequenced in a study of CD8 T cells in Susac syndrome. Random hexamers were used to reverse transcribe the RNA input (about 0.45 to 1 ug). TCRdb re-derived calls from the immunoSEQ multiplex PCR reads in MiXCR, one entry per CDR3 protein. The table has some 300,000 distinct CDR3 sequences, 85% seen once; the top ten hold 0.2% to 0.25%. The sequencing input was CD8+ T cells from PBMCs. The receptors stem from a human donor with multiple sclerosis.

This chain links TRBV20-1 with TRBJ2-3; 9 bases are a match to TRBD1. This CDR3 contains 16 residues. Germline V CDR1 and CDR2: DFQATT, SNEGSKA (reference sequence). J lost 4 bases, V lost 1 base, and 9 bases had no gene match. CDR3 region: CSARVFGQGSPDTQYF. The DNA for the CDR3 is TGCAGTGCTAGAGTCTTTGGACAGGGGTCACCAGATACGCAGTATTTT.

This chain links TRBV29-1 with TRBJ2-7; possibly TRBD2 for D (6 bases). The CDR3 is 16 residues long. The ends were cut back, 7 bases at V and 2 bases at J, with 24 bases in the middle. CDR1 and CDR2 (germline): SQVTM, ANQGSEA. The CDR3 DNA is TGCAGCGCTGGAACGGGGGACTCCCCATCTCCCTACGAGCAGTACTTC. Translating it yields CSAGTGDSPSPYEQYF.

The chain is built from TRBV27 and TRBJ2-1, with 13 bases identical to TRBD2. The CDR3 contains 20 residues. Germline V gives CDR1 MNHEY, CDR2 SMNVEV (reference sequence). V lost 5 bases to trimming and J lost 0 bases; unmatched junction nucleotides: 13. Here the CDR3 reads CASSPIPGLAGTSSYNEQFF. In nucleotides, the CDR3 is TGTGCCAGCAGTCCGATACCGGGACTAGCGGGAACGAGCTCCTACAATGAGCAGTTCTTC.

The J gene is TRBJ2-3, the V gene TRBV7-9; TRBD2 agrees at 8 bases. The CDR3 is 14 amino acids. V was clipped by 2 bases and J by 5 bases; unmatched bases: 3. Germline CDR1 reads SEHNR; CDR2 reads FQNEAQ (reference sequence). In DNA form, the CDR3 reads TGTGCCAGCAGCTTAAGCGGGAGTGGAGATACGCAGTATTTT. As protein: CASSLSGSGDTQYF.

The CDR3 bases are TGTGCCAGCAGTTTAAACCCCAGTAGCGGCGGGGAGCTGTTTTTT. It yields the protein CASSLNPSSGGELFF. J is TRBJ2-2 and V is TRBV27; perhaps TRBD2 as D (6 bases). This CDR3 comprises 15 residues. CDR1 is MNHEY and CDR2 is SMNVEV in the germline V gene (reference sequence). Trimming removed 2 bases at V and 7 bases at J, with 14 bases between.

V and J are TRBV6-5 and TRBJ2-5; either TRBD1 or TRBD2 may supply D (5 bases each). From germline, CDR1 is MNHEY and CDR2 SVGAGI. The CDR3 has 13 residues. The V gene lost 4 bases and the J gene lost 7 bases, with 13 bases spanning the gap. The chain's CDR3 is CASSWDPGGTQYF. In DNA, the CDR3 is TGTGCCAGCAGTTGGGACCCTGGGGGGACCCAGTACTTC.

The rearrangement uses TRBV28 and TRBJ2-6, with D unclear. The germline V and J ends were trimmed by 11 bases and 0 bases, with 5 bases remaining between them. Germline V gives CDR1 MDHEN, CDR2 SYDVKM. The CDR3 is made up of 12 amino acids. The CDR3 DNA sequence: TGTGCCGTCTTCTCTGGGGCCAACGTCCTGACTTTC. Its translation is CAVFSGANVLTF.

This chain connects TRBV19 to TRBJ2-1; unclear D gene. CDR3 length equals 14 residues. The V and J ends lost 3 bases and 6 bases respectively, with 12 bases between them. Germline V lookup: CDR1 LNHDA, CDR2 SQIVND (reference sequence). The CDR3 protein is CASSIGGTLNEQFF. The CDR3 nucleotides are TGTGCCAGTAGTATCGGCGGAACTCTCAATGAGCAGTTCTTC.

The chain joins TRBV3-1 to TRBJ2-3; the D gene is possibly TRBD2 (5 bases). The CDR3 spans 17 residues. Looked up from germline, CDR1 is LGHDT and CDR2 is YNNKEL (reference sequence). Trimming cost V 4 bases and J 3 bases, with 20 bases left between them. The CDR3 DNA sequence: TGTGCCAGCAGCCCTCAGAACTCGGGAAAGGCGACAGATACGCAGTATTTT. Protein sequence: CASSPQNSGKATDTQYF.

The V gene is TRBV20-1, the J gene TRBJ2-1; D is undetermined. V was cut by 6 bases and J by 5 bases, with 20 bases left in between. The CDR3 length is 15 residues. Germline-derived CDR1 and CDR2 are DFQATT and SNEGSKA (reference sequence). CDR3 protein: CSAPDRPYSDNEQFF. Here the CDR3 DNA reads TGCAGTGCCCCCGACCGGCCTTACAGTGACAATGAGCAGTTCTTC.

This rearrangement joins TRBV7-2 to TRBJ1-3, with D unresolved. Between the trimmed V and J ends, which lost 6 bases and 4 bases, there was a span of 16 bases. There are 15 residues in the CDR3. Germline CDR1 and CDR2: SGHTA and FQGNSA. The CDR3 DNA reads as TGTGCCAGCAGTCAAGTGGACGGCACCGGAAACACCATATATTTT. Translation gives CASSQVDGTGNTIYF.

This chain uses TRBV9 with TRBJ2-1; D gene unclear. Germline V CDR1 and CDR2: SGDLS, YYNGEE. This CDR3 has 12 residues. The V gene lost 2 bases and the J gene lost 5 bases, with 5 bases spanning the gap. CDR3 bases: TGTGCCAGCAGCGTGGGTAACAATGAGCAGTTCTTC. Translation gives CASSVGNNEQFF.

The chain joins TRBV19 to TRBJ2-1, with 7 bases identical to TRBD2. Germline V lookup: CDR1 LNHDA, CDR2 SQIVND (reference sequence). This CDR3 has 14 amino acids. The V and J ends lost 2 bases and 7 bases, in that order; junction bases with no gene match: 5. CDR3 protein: CASSIMAGENEQFF. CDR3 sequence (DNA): TGTGCCAGTAGTATAATGGCGGGAGAGAATGAGCAGTTCTTC.

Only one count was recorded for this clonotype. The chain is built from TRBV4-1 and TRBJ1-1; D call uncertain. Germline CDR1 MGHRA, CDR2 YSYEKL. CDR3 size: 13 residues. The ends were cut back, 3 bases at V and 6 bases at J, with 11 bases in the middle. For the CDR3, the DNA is TGCGCCAGCAGCCAGATCGGCACAGCTGAAGCTTTCTTT. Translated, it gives CASSQIGTAEAFF.

Written as DNA, the CDR3 is TGTGCCAGCAGATCTAGTCAGCCCCAGCATTTT. Protein: CASRSSQPQHF. V gene TRBV6-2 or TRBV6-3 combines with J gene TRBJ1-5; no clear D. Germline V gives CDR1 MNHEY, CDR2 SVGEGT. The CDR3 runs 11 residues. The V and J ends lost 6 bases and 6 bases respectively, with 6 bases between them.

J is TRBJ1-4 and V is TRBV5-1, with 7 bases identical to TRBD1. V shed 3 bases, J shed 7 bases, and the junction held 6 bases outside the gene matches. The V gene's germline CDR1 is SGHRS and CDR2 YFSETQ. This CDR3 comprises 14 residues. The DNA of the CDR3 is TGCGCCAGCAGCTCGGCAGGGGGATTTGAAAAACTGTTTTTT. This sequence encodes CASSSAGGFEKLFF.

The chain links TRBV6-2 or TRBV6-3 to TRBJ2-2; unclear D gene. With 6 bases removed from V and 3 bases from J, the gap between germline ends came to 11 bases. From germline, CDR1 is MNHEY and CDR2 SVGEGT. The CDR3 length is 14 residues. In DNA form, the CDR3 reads TGTGCCAGCAGCATCGACTGGGACACCGGGGAGCTGTTTTTT. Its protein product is CASSIDWDTGELFF.

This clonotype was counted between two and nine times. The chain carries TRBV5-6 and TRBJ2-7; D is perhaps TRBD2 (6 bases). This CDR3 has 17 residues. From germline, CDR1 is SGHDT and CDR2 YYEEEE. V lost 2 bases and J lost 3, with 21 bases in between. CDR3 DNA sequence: TGTGCCAGCAGCTTACGGCCGACTAGTCTTCCCAACTACGAGCAGTACTTC. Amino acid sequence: CASSLRPTSLPNYEQYF. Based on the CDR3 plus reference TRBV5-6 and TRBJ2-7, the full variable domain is DAGVTQSPTHLIKTRGQQVTLRCSPKSGHDTVSWYQQALGQGPQFIFQYYEEEERQRGNFPDRFSGHQFPNYSSELNVNALLLGDSALYLCASSLRPTSLPNYEQYFGPGTRLTVT.

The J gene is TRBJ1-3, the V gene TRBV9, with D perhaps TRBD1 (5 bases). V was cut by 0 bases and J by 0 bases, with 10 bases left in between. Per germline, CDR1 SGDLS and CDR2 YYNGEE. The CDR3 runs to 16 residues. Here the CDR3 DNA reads TGTGCCAGCAGCGTAGGCGGGGCCCACTCTGGAAACACCATATATTTT. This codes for CASSVGGAHSGNTIYF.

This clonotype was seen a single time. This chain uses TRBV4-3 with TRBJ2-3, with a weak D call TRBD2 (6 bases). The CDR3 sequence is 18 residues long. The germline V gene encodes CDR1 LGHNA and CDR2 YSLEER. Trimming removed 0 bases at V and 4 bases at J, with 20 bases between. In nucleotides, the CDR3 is TGCGCCAGCAGCCAAGAGTTCAGGCTAGCGCCTTTCGCAGATACGCAGTATTTT. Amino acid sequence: CASSQEFRLAPFADTQYF.